This T cell receptor beta chain was retrieved from a study of long-term antiretroviral therapy in people with HIV. Sequencing relied on immunoSEQ assay v3.0, run at survey level. The protocol was immunoSEQ multiplex PCR, while the TCRdb copy is restricted to in-frame clones and leaves out a portion. The sample has about 22,000 clones, just over 85% seen once. Notes on this clone: Antigen specificity is unknown.

CDR3 length: 15 amino acids. Trimming pared 7 bases from V and 0 bases from J, leaving 14 bases between. Germline V gene sequence: CDR1 LGHNT, CDR2 FRNRAP. Study-wide findings and caveats: An increase in diversity followed ART, yet levels stayed below transplant donor controls. ART adherence, viral resistance and therapy changes went undocumented. Against controls, HIV repertoires showed narrower ranges of CDR3 length.

The chain combines TRBV12-5 with TRBJ2-3; D unresolved. The TCR comes from a man aged 60 to 75 with HIV. Sequencing used unsorted PBMCs, obtained 1.3 years after starting antiretroviral therapy. The CDR3: CASVPISASTDTQYF. CDR3 coding DNA: TGTGCTAGTGTCCCAATTTCCGCTAGCACAGATACGCAGTATTTT.